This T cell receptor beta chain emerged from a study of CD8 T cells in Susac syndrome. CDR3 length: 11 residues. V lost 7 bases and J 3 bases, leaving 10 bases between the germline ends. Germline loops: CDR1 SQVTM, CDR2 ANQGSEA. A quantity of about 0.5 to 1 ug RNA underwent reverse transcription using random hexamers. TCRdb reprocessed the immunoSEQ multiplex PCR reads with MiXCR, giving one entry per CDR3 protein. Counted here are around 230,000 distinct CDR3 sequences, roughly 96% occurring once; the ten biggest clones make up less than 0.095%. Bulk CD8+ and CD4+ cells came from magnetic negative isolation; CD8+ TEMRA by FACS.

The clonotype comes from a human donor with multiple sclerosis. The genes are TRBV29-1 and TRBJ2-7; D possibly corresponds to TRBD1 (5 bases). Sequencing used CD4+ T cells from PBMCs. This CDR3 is CSAMTDYEQYF. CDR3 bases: TGCAGCGCCATGACAGACTACGAGCAGTACTTC.